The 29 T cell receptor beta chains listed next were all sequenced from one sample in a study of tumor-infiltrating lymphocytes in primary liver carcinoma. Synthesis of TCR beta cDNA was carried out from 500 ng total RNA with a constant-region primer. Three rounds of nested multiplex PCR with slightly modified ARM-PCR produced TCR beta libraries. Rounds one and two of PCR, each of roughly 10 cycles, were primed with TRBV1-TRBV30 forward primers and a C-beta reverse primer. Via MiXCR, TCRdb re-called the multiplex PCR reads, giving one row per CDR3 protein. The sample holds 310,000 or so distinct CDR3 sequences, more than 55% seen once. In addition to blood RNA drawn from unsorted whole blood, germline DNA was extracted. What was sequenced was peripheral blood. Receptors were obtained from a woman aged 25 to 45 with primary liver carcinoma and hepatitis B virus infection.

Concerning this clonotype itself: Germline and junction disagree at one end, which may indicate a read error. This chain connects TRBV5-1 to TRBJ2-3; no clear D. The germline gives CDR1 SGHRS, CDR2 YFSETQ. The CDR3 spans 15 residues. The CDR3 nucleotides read TGCGCCAGCAGCCCGTCCCAGCATAGCACATATACGCAGTATTTT. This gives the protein CASSPSQHSTYTQYF.

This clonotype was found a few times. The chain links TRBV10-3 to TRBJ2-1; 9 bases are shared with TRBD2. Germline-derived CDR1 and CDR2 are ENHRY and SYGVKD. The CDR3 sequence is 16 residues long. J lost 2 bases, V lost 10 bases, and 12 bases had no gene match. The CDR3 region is CATNPRPSGTYNEQFF. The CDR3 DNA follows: TGTGCCACCAACCCTAGGCCTAGCGGGACCTACAATGAGCAGTTCTTC.

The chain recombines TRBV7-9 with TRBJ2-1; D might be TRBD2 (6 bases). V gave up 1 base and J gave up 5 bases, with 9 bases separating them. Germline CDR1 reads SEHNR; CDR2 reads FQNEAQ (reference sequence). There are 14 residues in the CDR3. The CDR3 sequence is CASSLGGNNNEQFF. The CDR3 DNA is TGTGCCAGCAGCTTAGGCGGGAACAACAATGAGCAGTTCTTC.

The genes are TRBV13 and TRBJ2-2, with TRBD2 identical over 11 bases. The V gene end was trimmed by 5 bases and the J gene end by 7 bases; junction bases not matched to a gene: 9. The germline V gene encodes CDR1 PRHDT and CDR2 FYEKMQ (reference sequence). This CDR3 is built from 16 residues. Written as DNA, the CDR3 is TGTGCCAGCAGCCCCACCGGGACTAGCGGCGACGGGGAGCTGTTTTTT. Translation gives CASSPTGTSGDGELFF.

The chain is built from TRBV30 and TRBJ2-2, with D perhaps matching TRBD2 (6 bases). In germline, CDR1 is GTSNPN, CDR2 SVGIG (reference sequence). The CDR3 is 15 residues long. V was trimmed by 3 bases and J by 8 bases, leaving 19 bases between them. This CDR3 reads CAWRARARGTGELFF. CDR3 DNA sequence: TGTGCCTGGAGGGCGCGGGCGCGGGGCACAGGGGAGCTGTTTTTT.

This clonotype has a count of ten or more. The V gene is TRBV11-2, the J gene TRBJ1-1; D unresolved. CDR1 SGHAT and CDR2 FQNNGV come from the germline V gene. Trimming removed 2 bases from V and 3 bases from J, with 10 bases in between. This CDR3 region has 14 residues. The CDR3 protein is CASSLQAADTEAFF. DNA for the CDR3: TGTGCCAGCAGCTTACAGGCCGCGGACACTGAAGCTTTCTTT.

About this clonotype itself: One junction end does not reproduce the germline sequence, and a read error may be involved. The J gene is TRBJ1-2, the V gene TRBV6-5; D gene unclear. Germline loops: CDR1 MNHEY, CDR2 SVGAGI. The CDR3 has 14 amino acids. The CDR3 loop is CASSYGMVNYGYTF. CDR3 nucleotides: TGTGCCAGTAGTTACGGGATGGTTAACTATGGCTACACCTTC.

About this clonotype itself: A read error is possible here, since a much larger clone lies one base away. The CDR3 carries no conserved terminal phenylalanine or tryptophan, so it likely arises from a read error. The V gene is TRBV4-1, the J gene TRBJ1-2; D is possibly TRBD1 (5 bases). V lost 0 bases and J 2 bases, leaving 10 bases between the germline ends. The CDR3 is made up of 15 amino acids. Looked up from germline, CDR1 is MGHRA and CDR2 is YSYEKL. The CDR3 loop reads CASSQDPRGNYGYTS. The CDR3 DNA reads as TGCGCCAGCAGCCAAGACCCGCGGGGGAACTATGGCTACACCTCC.

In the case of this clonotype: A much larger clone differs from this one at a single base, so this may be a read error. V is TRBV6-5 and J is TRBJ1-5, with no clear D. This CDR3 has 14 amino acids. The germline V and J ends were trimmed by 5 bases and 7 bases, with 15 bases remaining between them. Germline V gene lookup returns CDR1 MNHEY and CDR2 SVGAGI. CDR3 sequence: CASSPRVFKQPQHF. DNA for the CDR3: TGTGCCAGCAGTCCTCGGGTATTCAAACAGCCCCAGCATTTT.

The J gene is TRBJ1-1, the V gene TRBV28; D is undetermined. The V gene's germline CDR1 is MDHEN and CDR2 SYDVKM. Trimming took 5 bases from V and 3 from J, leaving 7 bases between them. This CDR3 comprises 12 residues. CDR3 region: CASSTPDTEAFF. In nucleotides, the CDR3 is TGTGCCAGCAGTACCCCGGACACTGAAGCTTTCTTT.

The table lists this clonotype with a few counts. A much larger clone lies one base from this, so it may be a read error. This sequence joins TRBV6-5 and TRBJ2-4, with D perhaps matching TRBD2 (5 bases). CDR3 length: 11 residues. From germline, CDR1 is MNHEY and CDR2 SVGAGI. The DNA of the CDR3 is TGTGCCAGCACCAGGACTGGCATTCAGCACTTC. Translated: CASTRTGIQHF.

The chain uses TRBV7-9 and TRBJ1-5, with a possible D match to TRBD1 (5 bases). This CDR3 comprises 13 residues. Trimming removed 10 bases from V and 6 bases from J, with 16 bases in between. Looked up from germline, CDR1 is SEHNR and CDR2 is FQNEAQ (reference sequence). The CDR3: CATTPGGSQPQHF. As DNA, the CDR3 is TGTGCCACCACACCCGGGGGGAGTCAGCCCCAGCATTTT.

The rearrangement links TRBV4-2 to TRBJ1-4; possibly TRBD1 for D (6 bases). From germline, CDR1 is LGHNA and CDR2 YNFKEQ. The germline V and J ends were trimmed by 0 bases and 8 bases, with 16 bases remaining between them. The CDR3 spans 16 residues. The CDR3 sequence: CASSQDSRGQKEKLFF. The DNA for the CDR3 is TGTGCCAGCAGCCAAGATTCTCGGGGGCAGAAGGAAAAACTGTTTTTT.

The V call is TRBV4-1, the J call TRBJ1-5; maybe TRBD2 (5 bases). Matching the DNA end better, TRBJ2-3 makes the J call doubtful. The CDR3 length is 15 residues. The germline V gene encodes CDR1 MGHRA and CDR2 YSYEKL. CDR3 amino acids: CASSQAGNSNQPQYF. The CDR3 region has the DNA TGCGCCAGCAGCCAAGCCGGGAACAGCAATCAGCCCCAGTATTTT.

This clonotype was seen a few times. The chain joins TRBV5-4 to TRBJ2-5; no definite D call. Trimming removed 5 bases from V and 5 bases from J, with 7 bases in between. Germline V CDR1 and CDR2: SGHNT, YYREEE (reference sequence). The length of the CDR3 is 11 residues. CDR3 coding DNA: TGTGCCAGCAGTGGTTCGGAGACCCAGTACTTC. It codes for CASSGSETQYF.

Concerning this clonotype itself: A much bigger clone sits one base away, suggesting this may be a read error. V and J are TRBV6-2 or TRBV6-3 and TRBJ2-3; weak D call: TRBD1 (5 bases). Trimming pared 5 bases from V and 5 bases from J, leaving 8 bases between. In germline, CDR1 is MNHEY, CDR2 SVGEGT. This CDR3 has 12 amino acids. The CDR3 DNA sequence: TGTGCCAGCAGTACAAGGGGAGATACGCAGTATTTT. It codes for CASSTRGDTQYF.

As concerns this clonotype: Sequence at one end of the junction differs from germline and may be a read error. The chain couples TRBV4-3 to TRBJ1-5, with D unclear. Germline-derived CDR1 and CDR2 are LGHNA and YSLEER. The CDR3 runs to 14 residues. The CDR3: CAISRDRGLQPQHF. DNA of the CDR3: TGCGCCATCAGCCGGGATCGAGGTCTTCAGCCCCAGCATTTT.

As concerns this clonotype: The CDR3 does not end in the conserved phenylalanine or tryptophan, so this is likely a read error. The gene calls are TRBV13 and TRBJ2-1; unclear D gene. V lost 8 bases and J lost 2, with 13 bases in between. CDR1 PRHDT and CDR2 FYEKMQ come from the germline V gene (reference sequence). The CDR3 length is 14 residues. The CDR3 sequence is CASGTAQAYNEQFL. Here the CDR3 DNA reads TGTGCCAGCGGCACAGCTCAGGCCTACAATGAGCAGTTCTTA.

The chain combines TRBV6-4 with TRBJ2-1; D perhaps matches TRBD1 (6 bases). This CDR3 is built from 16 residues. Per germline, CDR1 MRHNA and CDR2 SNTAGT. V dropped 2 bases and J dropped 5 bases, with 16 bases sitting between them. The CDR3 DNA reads TGTGCCAGCAGTGACGAGAGGGGGTGCCCCCACAATGAGCAGTTCTTC. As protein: CASSDERGCPHNEQFF.

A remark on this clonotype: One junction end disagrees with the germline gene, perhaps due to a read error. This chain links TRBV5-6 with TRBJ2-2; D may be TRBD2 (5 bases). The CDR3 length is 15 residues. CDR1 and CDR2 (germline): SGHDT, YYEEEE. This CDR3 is CANSLAPRVTGKLFF. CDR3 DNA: TGTGCCAACAGCTTGGCACCTAGAGTCACCGGGAAGCTGTTTTTT.

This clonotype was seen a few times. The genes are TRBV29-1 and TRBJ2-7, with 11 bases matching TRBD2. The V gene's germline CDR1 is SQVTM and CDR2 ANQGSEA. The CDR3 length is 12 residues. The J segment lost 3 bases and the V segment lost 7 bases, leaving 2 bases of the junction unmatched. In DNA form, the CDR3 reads TGCAGCGCTGGGACTAGCGGCTACGAGCAGTACTTC. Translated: CSAGTSGYEQYF.

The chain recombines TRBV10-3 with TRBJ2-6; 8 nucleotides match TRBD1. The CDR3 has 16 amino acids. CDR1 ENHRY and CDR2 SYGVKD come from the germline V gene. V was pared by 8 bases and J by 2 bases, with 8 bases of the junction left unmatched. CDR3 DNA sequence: TGTGCCATCGGAACAGGGGGAAGGACTGGGGCCAACGTCCTGACTTTC. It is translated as CAIGTGGRTGANVLTF.

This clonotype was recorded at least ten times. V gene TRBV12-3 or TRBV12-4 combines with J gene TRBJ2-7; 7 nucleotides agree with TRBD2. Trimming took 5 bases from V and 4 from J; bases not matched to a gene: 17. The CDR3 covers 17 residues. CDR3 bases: TGTGCCAGCAGTATGGGGCGGCTAGCGGCCCCCCGATACGAGCAGTACTTC. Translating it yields CASSMGRLAAPRYEQYF.

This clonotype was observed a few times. The CDR3 is CASSQGVTFGSPLHF. The DNA of the CDR3 is TGCGCCAGCAGCCAGGGGGTAACGTTTGGATCACCCCTCCACTTT. The chain employs TRBV4-1 and TRBJ1-6; tentatively, D is TRBD1 (5 bases). Per germline, CDR1 MGHRA and CDR2 YSYEKL. Trimming pared 3 bases from V and 10 bases from J, leaving 16 bases between. This CDR3 region has 15 residues.

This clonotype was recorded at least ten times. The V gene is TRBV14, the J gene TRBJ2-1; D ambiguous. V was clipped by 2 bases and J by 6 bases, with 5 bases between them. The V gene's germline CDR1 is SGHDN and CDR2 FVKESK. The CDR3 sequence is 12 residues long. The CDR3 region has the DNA TGTGCCAGCAGCCAATTCGGCAATGAGCAGTTCTTC. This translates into CASSQFGNEQFF.

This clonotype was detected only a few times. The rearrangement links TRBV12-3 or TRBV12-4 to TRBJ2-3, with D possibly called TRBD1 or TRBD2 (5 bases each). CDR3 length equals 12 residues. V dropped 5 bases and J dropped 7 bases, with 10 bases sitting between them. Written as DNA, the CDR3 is TGTGCCAGCAGTCAAGGGGAGAATACGCAGTATTTT. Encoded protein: CASSQGENTQYF.

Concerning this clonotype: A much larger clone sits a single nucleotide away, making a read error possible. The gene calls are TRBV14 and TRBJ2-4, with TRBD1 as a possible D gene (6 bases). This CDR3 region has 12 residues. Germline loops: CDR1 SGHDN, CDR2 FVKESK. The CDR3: CASSLNGQSQHF. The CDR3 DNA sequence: TGTGCCAGCAGCCTTAACGGACAGAGTCAGCACTTC.

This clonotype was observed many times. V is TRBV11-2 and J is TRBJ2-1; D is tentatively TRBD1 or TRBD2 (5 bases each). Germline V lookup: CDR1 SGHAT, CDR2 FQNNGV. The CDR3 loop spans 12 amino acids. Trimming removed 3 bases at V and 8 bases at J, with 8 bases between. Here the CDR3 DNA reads TGTGCCAGCAGCTTTAGGGGACATGAGCAGTTCTTC. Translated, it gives CASSFRGHEQFF.

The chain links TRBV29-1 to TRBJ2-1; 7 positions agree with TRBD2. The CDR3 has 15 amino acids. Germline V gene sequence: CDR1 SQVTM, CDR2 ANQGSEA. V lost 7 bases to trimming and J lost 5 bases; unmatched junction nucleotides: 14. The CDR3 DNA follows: TGCAGCGGGACCATAGGGGAGGGGTCCCACAATGAGCAGTTCTTC. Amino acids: CSGTIGEGSHNEQFF.